One and the same sample provided the 15 T cell receptor beta chains below, sequenced in a study of blood T cells in healthy people across ages. The use of a sample-barcoded 5' primer and a J-beta primer mix characterized a second PCR of roughly 7 to 11 cycles. Via MiXCR, TCRdb re-called the 5' RACE reads, giving one row per CDR3 protein. Of roughly 800,000 distinct CDR3 sequences in the sample, roughly 60% were seen once. Sequenced sample: blood. Receptors originate from a man between 25 and 39 years old in good health.

The chain uses TRBV20-1 and TRBJ1-1; D not resolved. Trimming removed 6 bases from V and 0 bases from J, with 11 bases in between. Germline V gives CDR1 DFQATT, CDR2 SNEGSKA (reference sequence). The CDR3 consists of 13 residues. The CDR3 spells CSAVGRLNTEAFF. CDR3 DNA sequence: TGCAGTGCCGTCGGTCGGCTGAACACTGAAGCTTTCTTT.

A single count supports this clonotype. The chain couples TRBV7-8 to TRBJ2-3; 14 bases are a match to TRBD2. Per the germline V gene, CDR1 is SGHVS and CDR2 is FQNEAQ. CDR3 size: 17 residues. V lost 3 bases and J lost 3; bases outside the gene matches: 5. The CDR3 DNA is TGTGCCAGCAGCTTTGGACTAGCGGGGGGTGCGACAGATACGCAGTATTTT. Amino acids: CASSFGLAGGATDTQYF. The full variable domain, its missing parts supplied by reference TRBV7-8 and TRBJ2-3, is GAGVSQSPRYKVAKRGQDVALRCDPISGHVSLFWYQQALGQGPEFLTYFQNEAQLDKSGLPSDRFFAERPEGSVSTLKIQRTQQEDSAVYLCASSFGLAGGATDTQYFGPGTRLTVL.

This clonotype showed up just a few times. The chain carries TRBV12-3 or TRBV12-4 and TRBJ2-5; 7 bases are shared with TRBD2. The CDR3 extends over 12 amino acids. V shed 6 bases and J 7 bases; nucleotides not matched to a gene: 5. CDR3 in DNA: TGTGCCAGCAGCCGGGACTATGGGACCCAGTACTTC. Translated: CASSRDYGTQYF.

The chain links TRBV30 to TRBJ2-7; TRBD1 or TRBD2 may be the D gene (5 bases each). The DNA end lines up better with TRBJ2-1; the J call may be wrong. This CDR3 is built from 15 residues. CDR1 and CDR2 from the germline V gene are GTSNPN and SVGIG (reference sequence). The CDR3 DNA reads as TGTGCCTGGAGTTATACGGGGCGGAAATCCTACGAGCAGTTCTTC. This codes for CAWSYTGRKSYEQFF.

In its sample, this clonotype was seen a few times. The chain joins TRBV5-1 to TRBJ2-7; TRBD1 agrees at 7 bases. V shed 8 bases, J shed 3 bases, and the junction held 11 bases outside the gene matches. There are 14 residues in the CDR3. Germline V lookup: CDR1 SGHRS, CDR2 YFSETQ. The CDR3 coding sequence is TGCGCCAGTAACGCAGGGGGTTTGGACTACGAGCAGTACTTC. This codes for CASNAGGLDYEQYF.

The chain links TRBV5-1 to TRBJ2-1; either TRBD1 or TRBD2 may supply D (5 bases each). Germline V CDR1 and CDR2: SGHRS, YFSETQ. The V and J ends lost 1 base and 6 bases respectively, with 17 bases between them. The CDR3 covers 16 residues. CDR3 residues: CASSLLGGTLPNEQFF. Written as DNA, the CDR3 is TGCGCCAGCAGCTTGCTTGGGGGTACCCTACCCAATGAGCAGTTCTTC. The full variable domain, in which reference TRBV5-1 and TRBJ2-1 provide the parts outside the CDR3, is KAGVTQTPRYLIKTRGQQVTLSCSPISGHRSVSWYQQTPGQGLQFLFEYFSETQRNKGNFPGRFSGRQFSNSRSEMNVSTLELGDSALYLCASSLLGGTLPNEQFFGPGTRLTVL.

The V gene is TRBV25-1, the J gene TRBJ2-5; TRBD1 aligns across 12 bases. The CDR3 has 16 amino acids. CDR1 is MGHDK and CDR2 is SYGVNS in the germline V gene. J gave up 5 bases and V 4 bases, and 8 bases lay outside the gene matches. CDR3 DNA sequence: TGTGCCAGCAGTGCTTGGGACAGGGGGCGATTTGAGACCCAGTACTTC. It codes for CASSAWDRGRFETQYF. Based on the CDR3 plus reference TRBV25-1 and TRBJ2-5, the full variable domain is EADIYQTPRYLVIGTGKKITLECSQTMGHDKMYWYQQDPGMELHLIHYSYGVNSTEKGDLSSESTVSRIRTEHFPLTLESARPSHTSQYLCASSAWDRGRFETQYFGPGTRLLVL.

This chain joins TRBV4-3 and TRBJ2-6, with unresolved D. V shed 4 bases and J shed 1 base, with 11 bases lying between them. The CDR3 has 16 amino acids. CDR1 LGHNA and CDR2 YSLEER come from the germline V gene. Written as DNA, the CDR3 is TGCGCCAGCAGCCGAGCTTACAATTCTGGGGCCAACGTCCTGACTTTC. Amino acids: CASSRAYNSGANVLTF.

J is TRBJ2-6 and V is TRBV10-3; D is unresolved. CDR3 length equals 18 residues. Deletions cut 3 bases from V and 1 base from J, with 16 bases between. CDR1 is ENHRY and CDR2 is SYGVKD in the germline V gene. The CDR3 DNA reads TGTGCCATCAGTGATGGACCACAACGGAGATCTGGGGCCAACGTCCTGACTTTC. Its protein product is CAISDGPQRRSGANVLTF.

This clonotype came up once. The CDR3 protein is CSARSGGGTDTQYF. The CDR3 region has the DNA TGCAGTGCTAGGTCCGGGGGAGGCACAGATACGCAGTATTTT. The genes are TRBV20-1 and TRBJ2-3; possibly TRBD2 for D (6 bases). The CDR3 covers 14 residues. Per the germline V gene, CDR1 is DFQATT and CDR2 is SNEGSKA (reference sequence). Trimming cost V 3 bases and J 1 base, with 11 bases left between them.

This rearrangement joins TRBV2 to TRBJ1-2; possible D gene TRBD1, 5 bases. The CDR3 spans 15 residues. Trimming removed 3 bases from V and 1 base from J, with 12 bases in between. Germline-derived CDR1 and CDR2 are SNHLY and FYNNEI. The CDR3 bases are TGTGCCAGCAGTGAGATATGGGGCGGTAACTATGGCTACACCTTC. Translating it yields CASSEIWGGNYGYTF.

This clonotype has more than one count but fewer than ten. The CDR3 protein is CASSQDHISEQFF. CDR3 sequence (DNA): TGCGCCAGCAGCCAAGATCATATCTCTGAGCAGTTCTTC. The chain employs TRBV4-3 and TRBJ2-1; no reliable D call. Germline CDR1 and CDR2: LGHNA and YSLEER. This CDR3 is 13 amino acids long. V was trimmed by 0 bases and J by 9 bases, leaving 9 bases between them.

This clonotype turned up a few times. This chain joins TRBV6-2 or TRBV6-3 and TRBJ2-1; D remains unclear. Per germline, CDR1 MNHEY and CDR2 SVGEGT. The CDR3 spans 15 residues. V lost 2 bases, J lost 1 base, and 9 bases lay in between. The CDR3 reads CASSYAGRSYNEQFF. The CDR3 nucleotides are TGTGCCAGCAGTTACGCTGGCAGGTCCTACAATGAGCAGTTCTTC.

The chain links TRBV25-1 to TRBJ2-5, with 7 bases fitting TRBD1. Germline CDR1 and CDR2: MGHDK and SYGVNS. Trimming cost V 5 bases and J 1 base; bases outside gene matches: 4. The CDR3 contains 14 residues. The CDR3: CASSKRQGQETQYF. For the CDR3, the DNA is TGTGCCAGCAGTAAGAGACAGGGCCAAGAGACCCAGTACTTC.

This clonotype has a handful of counts. The chain is built from TRBV28 and TRBJ2-7; D remains unclear. The CDR3 has 14 residues. Germline V gives CDR1 MDHEN, CDR2 SYDVKM. V was shortened by 1 base and J by 4 bases, with 11 bases between the two germline ends. CDR3 sequence reads: CASSLSWATYEQYF. CDR3 DNA sequence: TGTGCCAGCAGTTTATCCTGGGCTACATACGAGCAGTACTTC.